The following is a T cell receptor (beta chain) sequence with its context. The antigen remains undetermined. These data originate in a study of OX40 agonist ivuxolimab in advanced cancers. For the study at large: In this trial design, patients received ivuxolimab intravenously at 0.01 to 10 mg/kg every 2 weeks. Cohort: approximately 83% men, mean age approximately 64, aged roughly 23 to 90. Study results and limitations: Among the lowest levels of clonal expansion were found in partial responders at 0.1-3.0 mg/kg. Antigen specificity remained undetermined for the expanded peripheral T cells.

Assay: immunoSEQ multiplex PCR; the TCRdb copy retains only in-frame clones and omits some. The sample has more than 100,000 clones, around 87% seen once. The clonotype originates from an adult with an advanced solid tumor such as melanoma, head and neck, liver or kidney cancer. The input for sequencing was CD4+ or CD8+ T cells sorted from blood, taken in a trial of the OX40 agonist ivuxolimab.

The CDR3, as DNA: TGTGCCAGCAGCCGAGGGGGCGCGGGTGGAAACACCATATATTTT. Protein sequence: CASSRGGAGGNTIYF. V gene TRBV6-5 combines with J gene TRBJ1-3, with 7 nucleotides matching TRBD1. The CDR3 runs 15 residues. V lost 6 bases and J lost 3; bases outside the gene matches: 8. From germline, CDR1 is MNHEY and CDR2 SVGAGI.